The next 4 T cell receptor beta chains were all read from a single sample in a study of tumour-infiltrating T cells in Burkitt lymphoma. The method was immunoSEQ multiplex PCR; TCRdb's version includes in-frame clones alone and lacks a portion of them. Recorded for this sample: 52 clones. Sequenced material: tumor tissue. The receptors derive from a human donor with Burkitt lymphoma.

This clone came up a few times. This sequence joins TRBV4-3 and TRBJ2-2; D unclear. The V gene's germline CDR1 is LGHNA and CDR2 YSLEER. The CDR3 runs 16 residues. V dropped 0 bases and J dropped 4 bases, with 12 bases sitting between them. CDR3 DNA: TGCGCCAGCAGCCAAGATCCAGGAGACCGCACCGGGGAGCTGTTTTTT. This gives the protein CASSQDPGDRTGELFF.

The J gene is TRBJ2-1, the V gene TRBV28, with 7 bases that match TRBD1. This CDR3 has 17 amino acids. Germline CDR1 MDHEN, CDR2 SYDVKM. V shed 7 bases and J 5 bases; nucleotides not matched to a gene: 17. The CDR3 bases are TGTGCCAGCACCAACCTCGTACAGGGGTTGAGGCACAATGAGCAGTTCTTC. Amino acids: CASTNLVQGLRHNEQFF. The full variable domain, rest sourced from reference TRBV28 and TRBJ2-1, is DVKVTQSSRYLVKRTGEKVFLECVQDMDHENMFWYRQDPGLGLRLIYFSYDVKMKEKGDIPEGYSVSREKKERFSLILESASTNQTSMYLCASTNLVQGLRHNEQFFGPGTRLTVL.

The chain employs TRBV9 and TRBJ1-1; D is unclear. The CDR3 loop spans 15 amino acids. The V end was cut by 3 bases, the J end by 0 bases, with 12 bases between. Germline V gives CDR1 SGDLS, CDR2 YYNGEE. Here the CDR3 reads CASSGAGFMNTEAFF. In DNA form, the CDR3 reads TGTGCCAGCAGCGGAGCCGGCTTCATGAACACTGAAGCTTTCTTT.

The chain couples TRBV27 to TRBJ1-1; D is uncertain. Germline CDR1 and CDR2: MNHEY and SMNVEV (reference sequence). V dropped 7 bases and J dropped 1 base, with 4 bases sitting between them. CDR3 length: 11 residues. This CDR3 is CASIRNTEAFF. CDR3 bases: TGTGCCAGCATTCGGAACACTGAAGCTTTCTTT.